What follows describes a single T cell receptor (beta chain). This sample is part of a study of CD8+ T cells in alopecia areata. Study summary: At a dose of 5 to 10 mg twice daily, oral tofacitinib was given to treated patients.

cDNA prepared by RNA extraction and subsequent reverse transcription served as the template for sequencing. The repertoire was sequenced with immunoSEQ multiplex PCR; TCRdb's copy has only in-frame clones and lacks some. The table has over 100,000 clones, about 47% seen once. The CDR3 has 15 residues. Germline V gene sequence: CDR1 SGHVS, CDR2 FQNEAQ. The trim removed 6 bases at V and 4 bases at J, leaving 7 bases unmatched. It was from alopecia areata patients that lesional scalp punch biopsies and peripheral blood were collected. The chain is built from TRBV7-8 and TRBJ2-5, with 11 positions matching TRBD2. The TCR comes from a human donor with alopecia areata. The source was CD8+ T cells sorted from blood, collected at week 0. The CDR3, as DNA: TGTGCCAGCAGGATATTAGCGGGGGGGCGAGAGACCCAGTACTTC. As protein: CASRILAGGRETQYF.